This T cell receptor beta chain was profiled in a study of identical twins. CDR3 length: 15 amino acids. Trimming took 3 bases from V and 4 from J, leaving 13 bases between them. Ten or more counts support this clonotype. The antigen is unknown. Findings of the study overall: Zero-insertion results could be subject to partial confounding by invariant MAIT and iNKT cells.

TCRdb reprocessed the 5' RACE reads via MiXCR and lists one record per CDR3 protein. Of hundreds of thousands of distinct CDR3 sequences detected, approximately 9% appear once; the ten largest clones hold around 0.98%. These same data were also listed under a study on yellow fever vaccine responses in identical twins.

The chain employs TRBV12-3 or TRBV12-4 and TRBJ2-1, with D possibly TRBD2 on 6 matching bases. Sequencing input: PBMCs. The sequence was collected from a woman between 18 and 30 years old in good health. The CDR3 is CASSFSVAVYNEQFF. The DNA of the CDR3 is TGTGCCAGCAGTTTTTCGGTAGCGGTTTACAATGAGCAGTTCTTC.